This T cell receptor (beta chain) was obtained from a study of CD8 T cells in ankylosing spondylitis. Overall study results and limits: Prior work had noted some motif variants in reactive arthritis blood and synovial fluid. Blood from ankylosing spondylitis patients appeared to carry a characteristic roughly eight-variant TCR beta motif. The disease-linked clones had a CD8+ phenotype and low blood frequencies.

Germline CDR1 and CDR2: SGHTA and FQGNSA. V lost 5 bases to trimming and J lost 2 bases, with 10 bases between them. CDR3 size: 14 residues. The sample holds many counts of this clonotype. Its specificity is unknown. TCRdb called the 5' RACE reads again in MiXCR, with one record for every CDR3 protein. The sample lists around 130,000 distinct CDR3 sequences, 7% to 10% occurring once. The sequence was obtained from a male donor with ankylosing spondylitis or in good health (not recorded which). The sample taken for sequencing was blood, either unsorted or a sorted T cell fraction (not recorded which). The genes are TRBV7-2 and TRBJ1-3; D perhaps matches TRBD1 (5 bases). The CDR3 DNA sequence: TGTGCCAGCAGCGACGGGACCCCTGGAAACACCATATATTTT. Translating gives CASSDGTPGNTIYF.